The entry that follows covers one T cell receptor beta chain sequence. This CDR3 has 18 residues. Germline trimming cut 2 bases from V and 5 bases from J; bases unmatched to any gene: 12. The germline CDR1 and CDR2 sequences are SGHVS and FQNEAQ. Method: immunoSEQ multiplex PCR; TCRdb's copy keeps in-frame clones and lacks some. The sample carries tens of thousands of clones, 93% recorded once. The record originates from a study of blood T cell repertoires in COVID-19. Study in general: PBMCs, B-cell-depleted T cells, or T cells were the source of the cDNA or gDNA that made up the material.

The V gene is TRBV7-8, the J gene TRBJ2-2; 9 bases fit TRBD1. Sequences were obtained from peripheral blood. The receptor was derived from a human donor in a cohort sampled during active COVID-19. In DNA, the CDR3 is TGTGCCAGCAGCTTATACCAGCTCACGACAGGGGGGACCGGGGAGCTGTTTTTT. Protein sequence: CASSLYQLTTGGTGELFF.